This TCR beta chain was retrieved from a study of CD8+CD57+ T cells in acquired aplastic anemia. Study context: Sorted CD4+ and CD8+ cells yielded DNA averaging around 3.2 ug.

It was genomic DNA that served as the template for profiling TCR beta VDJ and CDR3. TCRdb processed the reads anew with MiXCR; each CDR3 protein has one entry. Here the sample spans 90,000 to 150,000 distinct CDR3 sequences, roughly 55% being singletons. Trimming took 4 bases from V and 7 from J, leaving 23 bases between them. The germline CDR1 and CDR2 sequences are SGHAT and FQDESV (reference sequence). The CDR3 loop spans 17 amino acids. Individuals selected for sequencing had exhibited CD8+CD57+ cell expansion on flow cytometry. The sequencing sample was made of sorted CD4+, CD8+, or CD8+CD57+ T cells (not recorded which) from PBMCs. The source is a human donor with aplastic anemia. The chain couples TRBV11-1 to TRBJ1-5; perhaps TRBD1 as D (5 bases). The chain's CDR3 is CASSSKLGKGHEQPQHF. The CDR3 bases are TGTGCCAGCAGCTCCAAGTTGGGCAAGGGGCACGAGCAGCCCCAGCATTTT.